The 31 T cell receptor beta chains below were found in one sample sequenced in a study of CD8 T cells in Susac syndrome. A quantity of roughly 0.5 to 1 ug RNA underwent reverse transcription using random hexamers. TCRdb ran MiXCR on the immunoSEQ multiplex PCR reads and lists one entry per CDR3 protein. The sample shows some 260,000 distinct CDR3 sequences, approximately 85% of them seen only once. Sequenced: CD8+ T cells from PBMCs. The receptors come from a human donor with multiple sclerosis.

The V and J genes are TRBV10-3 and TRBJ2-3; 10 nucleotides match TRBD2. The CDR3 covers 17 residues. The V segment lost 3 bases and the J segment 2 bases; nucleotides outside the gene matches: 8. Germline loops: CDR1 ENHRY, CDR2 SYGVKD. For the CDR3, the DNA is TGTGCCATCAGTGATTATTGGACTAGCGGATCCACAGATACGCAGTATTTT. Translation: CAISDYWTSGSTDTQYF.

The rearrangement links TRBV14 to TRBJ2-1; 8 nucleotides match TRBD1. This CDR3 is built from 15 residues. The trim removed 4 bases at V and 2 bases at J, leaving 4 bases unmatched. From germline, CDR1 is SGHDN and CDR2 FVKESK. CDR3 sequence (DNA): TGTGCCAGCAGCCCCAGACAGGGGACCTACAATGAGCAGTTCTTC. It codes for CASSPRQGTYNEQFF.

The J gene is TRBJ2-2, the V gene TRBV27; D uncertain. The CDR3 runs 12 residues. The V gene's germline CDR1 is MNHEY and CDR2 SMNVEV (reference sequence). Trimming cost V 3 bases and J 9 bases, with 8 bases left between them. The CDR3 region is CASSLPSRELFF. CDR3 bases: TGTGCCAGCAGTTTGCCATCCCGGGAGCTGTTTTTT.

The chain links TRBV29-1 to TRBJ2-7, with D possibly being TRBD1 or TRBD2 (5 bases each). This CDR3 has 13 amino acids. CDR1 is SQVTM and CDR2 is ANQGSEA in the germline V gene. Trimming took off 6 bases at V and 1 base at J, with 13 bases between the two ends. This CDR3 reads CSVVGTDSYEQYF. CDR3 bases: TGCAGCGTCGTAGGGACGGATTCCTACGAGCAGTACTTC.

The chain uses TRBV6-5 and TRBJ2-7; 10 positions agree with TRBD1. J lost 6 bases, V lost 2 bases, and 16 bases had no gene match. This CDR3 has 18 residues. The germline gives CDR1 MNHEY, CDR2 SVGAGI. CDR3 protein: CASSYITGGGTGEIEQYF. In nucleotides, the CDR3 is TGTGCCAGCAGTTACATTACAGGGGGGGGGACAGGGGAGATCGAGCAGTACTTC.

CDR3 region: CASSILGGAYEQYF. CDR3 sequence (DNA): TGTGCCAGTAGTATATTGGGCGGAGCCTACGAGCAGTACTTC. This chain joins TRBV19 and TRBJ2-7; D is ambiguous. Germline V gene sequence: CDR1 LNHDA, CDR2 SQIVND (reference sequence). The CDR3 contains 14 residues. The V end lost 2 bases, the J end lost 2 bases, and 10 bases lay between the germline ends.

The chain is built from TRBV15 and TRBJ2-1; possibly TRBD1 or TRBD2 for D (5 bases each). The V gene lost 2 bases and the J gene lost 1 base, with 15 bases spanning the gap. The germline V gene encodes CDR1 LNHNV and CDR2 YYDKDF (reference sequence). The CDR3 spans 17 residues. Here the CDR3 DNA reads TGTGCCACCAGCAGATCTCCCCTAGAGGGGTCCTACAATGAGCAGTTCTTC. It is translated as CATSRSPLEGSYNEQFF.

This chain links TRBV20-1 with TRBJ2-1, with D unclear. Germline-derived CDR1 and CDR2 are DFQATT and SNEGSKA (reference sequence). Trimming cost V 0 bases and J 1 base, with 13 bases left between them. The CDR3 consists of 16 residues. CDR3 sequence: CSARDRNGVSYNEQFF. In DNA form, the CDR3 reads TGCAGTGCTAGAGATAGGAATGGCGTATCCTACAATGAGCAGTTCTTC.

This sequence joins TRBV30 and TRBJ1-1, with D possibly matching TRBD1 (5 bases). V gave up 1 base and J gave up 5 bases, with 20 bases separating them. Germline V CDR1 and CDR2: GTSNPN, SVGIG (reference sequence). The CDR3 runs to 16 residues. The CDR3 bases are TGTGCCTGGAGTGGGGTGGGACCTGGGATGGGAACTGAAGCTTTCTTT. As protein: CAWSGVGPGMGTEAFF.

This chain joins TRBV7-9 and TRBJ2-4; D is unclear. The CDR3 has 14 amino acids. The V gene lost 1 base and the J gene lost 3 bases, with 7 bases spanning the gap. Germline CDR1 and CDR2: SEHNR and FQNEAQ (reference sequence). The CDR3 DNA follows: TGTGCCAGCAGCTTAGTTGGCGACAAAAACATTCAGTACTTC. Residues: CASSLVGDKNIQYF.

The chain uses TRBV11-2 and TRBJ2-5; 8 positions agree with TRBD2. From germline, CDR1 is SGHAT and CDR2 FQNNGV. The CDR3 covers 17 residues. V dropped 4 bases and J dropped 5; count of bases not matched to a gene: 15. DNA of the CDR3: TGTGCCAGCAGCTCAACCACTAGCGGACTCCAGAGGGAGACCCAGTACTTC. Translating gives CASSSTTSGLQRETQYF.

The CDR3 nucleotides read TGTGCCAGCAGTTACTCGAAAAAGGGCCCCTACAATGAGCAGTTCTTC. It encodes CASSYSKKGPYNEQFF. V usage is TRBV6-5 and J usage is TRBJ2-1; D is unclear. The CDR3 is made up of 16 amino acids. Germline CDR1 MNHEY, CDR2 SVGAGI. Deletions cut 0 bases from V and 2 bases from J, with 11 bases between.

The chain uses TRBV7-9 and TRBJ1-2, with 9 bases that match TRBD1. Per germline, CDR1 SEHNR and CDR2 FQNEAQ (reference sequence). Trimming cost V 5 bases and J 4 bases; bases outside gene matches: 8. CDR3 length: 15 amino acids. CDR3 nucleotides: TGTGCCAGCAGCCCGAGGGACAGGGAAATCTATGGCTACACCTTC. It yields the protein CASSPRDREIYGYTF. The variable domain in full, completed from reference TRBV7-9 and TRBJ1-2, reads DTGVSQNPRHKITKRGQNVTFRCDPISEHNRLYWYRQTLGQGPEFLTYFQNEAQLEKSRLLSDRFSAERPKGSFSTLEIQRTEQGDSAMYLCASSPRDREIYGYTFGSGTRLTVV.

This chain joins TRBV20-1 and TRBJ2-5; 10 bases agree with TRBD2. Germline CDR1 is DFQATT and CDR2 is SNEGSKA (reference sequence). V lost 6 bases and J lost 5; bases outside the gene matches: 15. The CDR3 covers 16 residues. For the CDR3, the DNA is TGCAGTGCCCCAGGCTCCCTAGCGGGAGAGGAGGAGACCCAGTACTTC. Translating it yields CSAPGSLAGEEETQYF.

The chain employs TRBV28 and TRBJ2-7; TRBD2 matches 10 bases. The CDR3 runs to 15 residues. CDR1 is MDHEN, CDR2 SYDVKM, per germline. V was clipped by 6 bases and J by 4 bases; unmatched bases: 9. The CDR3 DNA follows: TGTGCCAGCAGGCGGGAGGCGGGACTAGCGTACGAGCAGTACTTC. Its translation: CASRREAGLAYEQYF.

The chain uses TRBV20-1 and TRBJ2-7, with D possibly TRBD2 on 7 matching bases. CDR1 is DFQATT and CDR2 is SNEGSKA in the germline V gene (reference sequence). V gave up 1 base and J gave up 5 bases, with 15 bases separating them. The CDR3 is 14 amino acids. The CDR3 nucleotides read TGCAGTGCTAGAGGAGGGGGGGCGTACGACGAGCAGTACTTC. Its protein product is CSARGGGAYDEQYF.

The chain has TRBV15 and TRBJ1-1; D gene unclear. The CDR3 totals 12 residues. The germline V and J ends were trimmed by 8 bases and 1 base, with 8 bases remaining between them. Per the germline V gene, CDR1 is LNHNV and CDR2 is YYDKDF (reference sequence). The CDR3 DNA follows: TGTGCCACCGGGGTAGGGAACACTGAAGCTTTCTTT. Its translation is CATGVGNTEAFF.

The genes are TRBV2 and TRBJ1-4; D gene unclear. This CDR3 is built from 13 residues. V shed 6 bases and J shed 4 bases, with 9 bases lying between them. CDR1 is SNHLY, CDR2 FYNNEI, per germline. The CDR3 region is CASRIRVNEKLFF. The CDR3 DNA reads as TGTGCCAGCAGGATTCGGGTTAATGAAAAACTGTTTTTT.

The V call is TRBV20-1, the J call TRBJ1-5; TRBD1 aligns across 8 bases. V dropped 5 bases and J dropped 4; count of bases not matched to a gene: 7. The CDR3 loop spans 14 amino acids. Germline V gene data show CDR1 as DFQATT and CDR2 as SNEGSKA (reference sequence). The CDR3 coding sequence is TGCAGTGCTTTGGACAGGGTGTCTAATCAGCCCCAGCATTTT. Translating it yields CSALDRVSNQPQHF.

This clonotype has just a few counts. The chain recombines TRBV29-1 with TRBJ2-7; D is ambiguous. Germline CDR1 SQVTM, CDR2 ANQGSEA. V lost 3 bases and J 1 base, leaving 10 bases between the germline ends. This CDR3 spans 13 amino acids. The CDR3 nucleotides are TGCAGCGTTGACGTCTCGGGTTCCTACGAGCAGTACTTC. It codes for CSVDVSGSYEQYF.

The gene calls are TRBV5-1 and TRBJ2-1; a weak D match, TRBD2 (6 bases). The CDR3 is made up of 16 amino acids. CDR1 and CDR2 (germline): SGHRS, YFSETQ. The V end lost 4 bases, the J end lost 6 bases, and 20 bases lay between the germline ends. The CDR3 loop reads CASSTWRGENGNEQFF. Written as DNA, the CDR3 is TGCGCCAGCAGCACCTGGAGGGGAGAGAATGGCAATGAGCAGTTCTTC. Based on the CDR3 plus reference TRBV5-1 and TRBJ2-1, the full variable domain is KAGVTQTPRYLIKTRGQQVTLSCSPISGHRSVSWYQQTPGQGLQFLFEYFSETQRNKGNFPGRFSGRQFSNSRSEMNVSTLELGDSALYLCASSTWRGENGNEQFFGPGTRLTVL.

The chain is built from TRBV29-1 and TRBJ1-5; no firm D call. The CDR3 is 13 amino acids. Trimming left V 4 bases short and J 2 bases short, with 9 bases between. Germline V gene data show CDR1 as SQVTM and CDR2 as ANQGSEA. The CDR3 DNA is TGCAGCGTTGCAGGACCTGGCAATCAGCCCCAGCATTTT. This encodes CSVAGPGNQPQHF.

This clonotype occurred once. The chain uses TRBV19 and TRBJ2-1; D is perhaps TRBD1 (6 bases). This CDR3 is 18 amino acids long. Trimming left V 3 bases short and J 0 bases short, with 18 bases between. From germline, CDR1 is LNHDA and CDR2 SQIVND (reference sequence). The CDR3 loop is CASSIEPGTSVSYNEQFF. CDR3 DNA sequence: TGTGCCAGTAGTATCGAACCCGGGACATCTGTCTCCTACAATGAGCAGTTCTTC.

CDR3 coding DNA: TGTGCCATCAGTGCCCGACAGGGGTGGGGGGGCAATGAGCAGTTCTTC. It translates to CAISARQGWGGNEQFF. The chain has TRBV10-3 and TRBJ2-1, with a possible D match to TRBD1 (8 bases). The CDR3 has 16 residues. Trimming left V 4 bases short and J 6 bases short, with 19 bases between. Germline V gives CDR1 ENHRY, CDR2 SYGVKD.

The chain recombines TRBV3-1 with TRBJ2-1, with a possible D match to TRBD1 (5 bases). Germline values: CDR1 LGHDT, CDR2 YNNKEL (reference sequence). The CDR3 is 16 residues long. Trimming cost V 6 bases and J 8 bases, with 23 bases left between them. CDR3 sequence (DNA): TGTGCCAGCAGTCGACGCTCCAGGGTTATGTTAGATGAGCAGTTCTTC. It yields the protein CASSRRSRVMLDEQFF.

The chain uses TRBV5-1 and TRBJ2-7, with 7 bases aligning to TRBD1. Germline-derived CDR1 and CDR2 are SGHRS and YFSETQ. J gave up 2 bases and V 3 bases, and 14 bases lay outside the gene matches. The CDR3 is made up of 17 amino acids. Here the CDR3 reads CASSSGQRSFFTYEQYF. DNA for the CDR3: TGCGCCAGCAGCTCGGGACAGAGGTCCTTTTTTACCTACGAGCAGTACTTC.

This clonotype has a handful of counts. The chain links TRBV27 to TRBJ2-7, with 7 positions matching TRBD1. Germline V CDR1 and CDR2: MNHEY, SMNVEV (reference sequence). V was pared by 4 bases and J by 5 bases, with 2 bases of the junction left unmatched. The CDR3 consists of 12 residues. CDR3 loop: CASSSTGDEQYF. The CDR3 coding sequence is TGTGCCAGCAGTTCCACAGGGGACGAGCAGTACTTC.

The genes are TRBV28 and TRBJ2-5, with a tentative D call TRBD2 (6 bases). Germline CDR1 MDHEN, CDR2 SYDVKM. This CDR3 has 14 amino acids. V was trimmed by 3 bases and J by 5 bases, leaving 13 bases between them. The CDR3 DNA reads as TGTGCCAGCAGTTTTAGCGGCCGAGGGGAGACCCAGTACTTC. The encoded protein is CASSFSGRGETQYF.

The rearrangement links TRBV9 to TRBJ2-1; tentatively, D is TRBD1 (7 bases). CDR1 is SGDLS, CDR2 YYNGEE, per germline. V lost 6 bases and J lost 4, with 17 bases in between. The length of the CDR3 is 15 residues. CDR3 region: CASTWGDSLYNEQFF. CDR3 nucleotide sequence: TGTGCCAGCACCTGGGGGGACAGCCTTTACAATGAGCAGTTCTTC.

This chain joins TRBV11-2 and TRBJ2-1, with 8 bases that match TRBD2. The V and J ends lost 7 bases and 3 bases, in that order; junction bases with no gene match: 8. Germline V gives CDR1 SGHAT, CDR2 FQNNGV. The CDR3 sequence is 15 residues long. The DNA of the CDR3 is TGTGCCAGCAACGACCCGGGACTAGGCTACAATGAGCAGTTCTTC. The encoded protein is CASNDPGLGYNEQFF.

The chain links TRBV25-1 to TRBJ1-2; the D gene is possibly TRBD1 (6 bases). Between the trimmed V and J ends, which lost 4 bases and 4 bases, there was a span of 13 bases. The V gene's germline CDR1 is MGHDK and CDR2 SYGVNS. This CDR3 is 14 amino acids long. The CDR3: CASSAGEGGYGYTF. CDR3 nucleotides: TGTGCCAGCAGTGCAGGGGAGGGCGGCTATGGCTACACCTTC.